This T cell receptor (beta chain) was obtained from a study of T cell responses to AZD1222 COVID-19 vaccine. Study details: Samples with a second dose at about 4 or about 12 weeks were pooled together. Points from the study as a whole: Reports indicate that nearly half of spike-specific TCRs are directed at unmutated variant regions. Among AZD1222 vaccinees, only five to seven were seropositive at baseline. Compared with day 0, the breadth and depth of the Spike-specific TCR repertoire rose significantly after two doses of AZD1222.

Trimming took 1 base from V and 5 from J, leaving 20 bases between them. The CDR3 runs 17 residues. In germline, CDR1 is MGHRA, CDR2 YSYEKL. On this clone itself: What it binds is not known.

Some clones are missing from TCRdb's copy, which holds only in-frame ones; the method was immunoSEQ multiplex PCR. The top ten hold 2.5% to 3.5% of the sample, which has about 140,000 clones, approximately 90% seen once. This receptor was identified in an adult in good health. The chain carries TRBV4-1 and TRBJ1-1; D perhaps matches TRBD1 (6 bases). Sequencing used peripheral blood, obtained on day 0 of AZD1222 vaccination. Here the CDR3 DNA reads TGCGCCAGCAGCCAAGCCCAGGGGAATGGTTTTTATACTGAAGCTTTCTTT. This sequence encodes CASSQAQGNGFYTEAFF.